This T cell receptor (beta chain) emerged from a study of Ad26.COV2.S vaccination and SARS-CoV-2 variants. Concerning this clone: Antigen unknown.

The method was immunoSEQ multiplex PCR; TCRdb's version includes in-frame clones alone and lacks a portion of them. The sample has hundreds of thousands of clones, 89% seen once; the top ten hold roughly 2.5%. Study-wide findings and caveats: Non-spike TCR breadth was similar in vaccine and placebo recipients. Researchers cautioned that TCR breadth and depth analyses may have underestimated total T cell responses.

Treatment specified: about 20 received Ad26.COV2.S at low or high dose, single or two shots; about 5 received placebo; per-sample allocation not given. Samples analyzed were those drawn on day 63 after the first vaccine or placebo injection. Cohort 1b enrolled adults aged 18-55 years in Boston. CDR1 is SGHTA, CDR2 FQGNSA, per germline. The CDR3 extends over 15 amino acids. The junction had 9 bases not matched to a gene; V was cut back by 5 bases and J by 8 bases. This rearrangement joins TRBV7-2 to TRBJ2-1; 10 positions match TRBD1. The clonotype was recovered from a person between 18 and 59 years old who received the Ad26.COV2.S COVID-19 vaccine or a placebo. The input for sequencing was peripheral blood, taken in a trial of Ad26.COV2.S vaccine versus placebo. As DNA, the CDR3 is TGTGCCAGCAGCACCCGACAGGGGGCCAGTGATGAGCAGTTCTTC. Protein product: CASSTRQGASDEQFF. The full variable domain, with the rest looked up from reference TRBV7-2 and TRBJ2-1, is GAGVSQSPSNKVTEKGKDVELRCDPISGHTALYWYRQSLGQGLEFLIYFQGNSAPDKSGLPSDRFSAERTGGSVSTLTIQRTQQEDSAVYLCASSTRQGASDEQFFGPGTRLTVL.